The clone carrying this T cell receptor (beta chain) was recorded a few times. Its antigen is currently unknown. The data stem from a study of T cells in Graves' hyperthyroidism and ophthalmopathy. A patient was excluded if there was uncontrolled infection, other autoimmune disease, pregnancy or lactation. What was amplified from RNA transcripts were TCR beta CDR3 regions. With the HTBI primer set, the TCR CDR3 went through a first round of RT-PCR. TCRdb ran MiXCR on the multiplex PCR reads and lists one entry per CDR3 protein. In the table there are approximately 600,000 distinct CDR3 sequences, less than 25% of which are singletons. Whole-study findings and limits: Prediction of ophthalmopathy progression came a median around 7.1 months pre-onset.

Germline assignment: CDR1 SQVTM and CDR2 ANQGSEA. V lost 4 bases and J 5 bases, leaving 17 bases between the germline ends. This CDR3 has 14 residues. Sequencing used blood. The chain uses TRBV29-1 and TRBJ2-5; unclear D gene. The TCR was taken from a man aged 25-40 years with Graves' ophthalmopathy. The CDR3 coding sequence is TGCAGCGTTGCCCCCCCACACGATGCGGAGACCCAGTACTTC. Translating it yields CSVAPPHDAETQYF.